The clone carrying this T cell receptor beta chain was seen many times. Its target is unknown. Time point defined: patch test 1, 2 weeks after DPC sensitization. Treatment described: therapeutic diphenylcyclopropenone sensitization with weekly scalp DPC. The study enrolled 18 to 70-year-old alopecia patients suitable for DPC. The data originate from a study of human T cells and chemical hapten exposure. Study-wide results and limits: Expanded TCRs produced significantly more large CDR3 similarity clusters than controls did.

Each CDR3 protein gets one entry after TCRdb re-called the RACE reads with MiXCR. The table lists 300,000 to 450,000 distinct CDR3 sequences, around 4.8% of them singletons. Germline values: CDR1 KGHSH, CDR2 LQKENI. The CDR3 contains 14 residues. Trimming pared 3 bases from V and 0 bases from J, leaving 9 bases between. This TCR came from a woman between 50 and 59 years old with alopecia areata. Some clones in this sample may be carry-over from other donors' samples. The V and J genes are TRBV18 and TRBJ2-7; possibly TRBD1 for D (6 bases). The sequences come from whole blood, collected in connection with sensitization to the hapten diphenylcyclopropenone (DPC). In DNA form, the CDR3 reads TGTGCCAGCTCACCGTGGACAGACTCCTACGAGCAGTACTTC. It translates to CASSPWTDSYEQYF.